This entry lists 3 T cell receptor beta chains sequenced from one sample in a study of T cells in Graves' hyperthyroidism and ophthalmopathy. From RNA transcripts, TCR beta CDR3 regions were amplified. HTBI primers were used for first-round RT-PCR of the TCR CDR3. TCRdb processed the multiplex PCR reads anew with MiXCR; each CDR3 protein has one entry. This repertoire shows a few hundred thousand distinct CDR3 sequences, just over 45% found once; its top ten account for 7.5% to 8.5%. The specimen sequenced was peripheral blood or thyroid tissue (not recorded which). All receptors come from a woman aged 18-29 years with Graves' hyperthyroidism.

The rearrangement uses TRBV11-3 and TRBJ2-7; D gene unclear. The J call is doubtful: the DNA matches TRBJ2-1 better. The CDR3 contains 14 residues. Germline assignment: CDR1 SGHNT and CDR2 YENEEA. The CDR3 reads CASSLDRSGNEQFF. The CDR3 DNA is TGTGCCAGCAGCTTAGACAGATCGGGTAATGAGCAGTTCTTC.

V gene TRBV7-2 combines with J gene TRBJ2-4; either TRBD1 or TRBD2 may fit D (5 bases each). The CDR3 length is 16 residues. V was shortened by 1 base and J by 5 bases, with 15 bases between the two germline ends. From germline, CDR1 is SGHTA and CDR2 FQGNSA. CDR3 sequence reads: CASSLVLGESQNIQYF. For the CDR3, the DNA is TGTGCCAGCAGCTTAGTCTTGGGGGAATCCCAAAACATTCAGTACTTC.

The genes are TRBV7-9 and TRBJ1-6; no definite D call. V was cut by 3 bases and J by 10 bases, with 16 bases left in between. The CDR3 totals 15 residues. Per the germline V gene, CDR1 is SEHNR and CDR2 is FQNEAQ (reference sequence). CDR3 DNA: TGTGCCAGCAGCTTGGTAGGTGCGTCGAGATCACCCCTCCACTTT. It translates to CASSLVGASRSPLHF.